Described below is a single TCR beta chain sequence and its context. The entry originates in a study of blood T cell repertoires in COVID-19. TCRdb keeps only in-frame clones here, not all; method: immunoSEQ multiplex PCR. The table lists over 150,000 clones, approximately 87% of them singletons. This CDR3 comprises 11 residues. V lost 3 bases to trimming and J lost 10 bases, with 10 bases between them. Germline V gene sequence: CDR1 DFQATT, CDR2 SNEGSKA (reference sequence). The material sequenced was peripheral blood. This clonotype was sampled from a man between 65 and 85 years old with active or convalescent COVID-19. The chain joins TRBV20-1 to TRBJ2-1; the D gene is possibly TRBD2 (5 bases). The CDR3 DNA sequence: TGCAGTGCTAGTTTGCGAGGGGAGCAGTTCTTC. Its protein is CSASLRGEQFF.